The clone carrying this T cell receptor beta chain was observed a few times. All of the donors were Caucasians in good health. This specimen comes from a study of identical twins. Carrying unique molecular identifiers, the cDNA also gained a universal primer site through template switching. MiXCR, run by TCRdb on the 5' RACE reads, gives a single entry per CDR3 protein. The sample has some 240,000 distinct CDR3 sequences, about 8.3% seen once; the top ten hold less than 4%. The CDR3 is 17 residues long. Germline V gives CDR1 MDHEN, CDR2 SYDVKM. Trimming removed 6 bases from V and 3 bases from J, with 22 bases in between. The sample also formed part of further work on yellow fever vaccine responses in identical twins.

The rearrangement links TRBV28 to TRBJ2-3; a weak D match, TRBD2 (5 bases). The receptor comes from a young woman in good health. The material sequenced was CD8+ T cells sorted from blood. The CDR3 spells CASSGNPRGWGTDTQYF. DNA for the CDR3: TGTGCCAGCAGCGGCAATCCCCGGGGTTGGGGTACAGATACGCAGTATTTT. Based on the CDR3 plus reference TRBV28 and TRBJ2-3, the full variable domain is DVKVTQSSRYLVKRTGEKVFLECVQDMDHENMFWYRQDPGLGLRLIYFSYDVKMKEKGDIPEGYSVSREKKERFSLILESASTNQTSMYLCASSGNPRGWGTDTQYFGPGTRLTVL.